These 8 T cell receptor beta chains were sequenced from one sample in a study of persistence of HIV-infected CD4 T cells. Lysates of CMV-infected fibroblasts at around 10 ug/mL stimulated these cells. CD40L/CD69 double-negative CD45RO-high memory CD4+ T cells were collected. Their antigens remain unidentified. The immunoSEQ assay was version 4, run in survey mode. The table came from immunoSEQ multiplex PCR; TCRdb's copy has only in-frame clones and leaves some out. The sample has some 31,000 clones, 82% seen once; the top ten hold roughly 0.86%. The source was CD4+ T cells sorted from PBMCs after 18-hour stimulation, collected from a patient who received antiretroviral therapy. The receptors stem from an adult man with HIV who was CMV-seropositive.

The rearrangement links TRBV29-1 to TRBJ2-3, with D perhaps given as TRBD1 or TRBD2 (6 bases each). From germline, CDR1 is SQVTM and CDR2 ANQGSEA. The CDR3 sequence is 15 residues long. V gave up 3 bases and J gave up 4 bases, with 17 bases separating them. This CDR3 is CSVEGGHPGADTQYF. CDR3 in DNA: TGCAGCGTTGAGGGGGGACACCCGGGTGCAGATACGCAGTATTTT.

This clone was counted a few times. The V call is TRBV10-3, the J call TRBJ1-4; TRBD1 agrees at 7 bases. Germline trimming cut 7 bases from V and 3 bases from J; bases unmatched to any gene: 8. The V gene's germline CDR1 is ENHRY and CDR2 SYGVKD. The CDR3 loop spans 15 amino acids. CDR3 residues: CAIKATGTANEKLFF. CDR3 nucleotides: TGTGCCATCAAGGCGACCGGGACAGCTAATGAAAAACTGTTTTTT.

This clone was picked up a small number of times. In DNA form, the CDR3 reads TGTGCCAGCTCCCGGGACAGGGGATCCTACGAGCAGTACTTC. Its protein product is CASSRDRGSYEQYF. The chain combines TRBV9 with TRBJ2-7; 10 bases fit TRBD1. This CDR3 is built from 14 residues. V lost 7 bases to trimming and J lost 1 base; unmatched junction nucleotides: 5. CDR1 and CDR2 (germline): SGDLS, YYNGEE.

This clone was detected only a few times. The CDR3 protein is CASSQSFRENIQYF. The CDR3 nucleotides are TGCGCCAGCAGTCAATCCTTCAGGGAAAACATTCAGTACTTC. The V call is TRBV23-1, the J call TRBJ2-4; tentative D call: TRBD1 (5 bases). TRBV23-1 is an ORF, and what it does is uncertain. V was clipped by 0 bases and J by 5 bases, with 8 bases between them. The CDR3 is 14 amino acids.

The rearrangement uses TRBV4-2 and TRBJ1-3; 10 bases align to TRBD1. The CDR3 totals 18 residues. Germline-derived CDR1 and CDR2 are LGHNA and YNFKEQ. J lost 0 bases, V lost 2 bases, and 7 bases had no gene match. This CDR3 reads CASSQPEGDRGSGNTIYF. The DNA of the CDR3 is TGTGCCAGCAGCCAACCTGAGGGGGACAGGGGCTCTGGAAACACCATATATTTT.

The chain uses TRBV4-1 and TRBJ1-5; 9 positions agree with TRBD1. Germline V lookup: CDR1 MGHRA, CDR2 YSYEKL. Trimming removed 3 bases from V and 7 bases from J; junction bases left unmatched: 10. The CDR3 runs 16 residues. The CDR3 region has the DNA TGCGCCAGCAGCCAGGATCTTGGGACAGGGAGGCAGCCCCAGCATTTT. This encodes CASSQDLGTGRQPQHF.

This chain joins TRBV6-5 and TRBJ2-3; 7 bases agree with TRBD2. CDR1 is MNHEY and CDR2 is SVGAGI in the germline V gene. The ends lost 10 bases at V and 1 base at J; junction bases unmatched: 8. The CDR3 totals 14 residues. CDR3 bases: TGTGCCACCGTGCGGGGGATCGGCACAGATACGCAGTATTTT. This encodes CATVRGIGTDTQYF.

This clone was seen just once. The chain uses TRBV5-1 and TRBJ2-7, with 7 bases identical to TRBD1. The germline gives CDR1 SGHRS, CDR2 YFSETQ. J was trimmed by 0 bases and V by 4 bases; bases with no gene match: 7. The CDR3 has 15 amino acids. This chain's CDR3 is CASSRGQKFSYEQYF. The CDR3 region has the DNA TGCGCCAGCAGCAGGGGACAGAAGTTCTCCTACGAGCAGTACTTC.